This T cell receptor beta chain was recovered during a study of shared clonotypes between healthy human individuals (dated by TCRdb to about 2020). The study in broad terms: Two women and three men aged 18 to 49 years were included in the cohort. Per donor, three plates each were used for CD4 naive and CD4 memory, two for CD8 naive, and one for CD8 memory. Blood TCR repertoires of roughly 5 healthy adults were deeply sequenced to estimate repertoire size and the extent of clonotype sharing between individuals. Different laboratories and diverse techniques were used to prepare libraries and sequence TCR repertoires, to increase sequencing depth and limit assay-specific biases. Between about 0.8 and 9.5 billion PBMCs per donor were obtained by leukapheresis.

Healthy HIV-negative adults with no recently reported acute infections or vaccinations were included as donors. All donors were Caucasian adults living in Nashville, Tennessee, USA. CD4+ T cells were enriched by magnetic negative selection; naive cells were then positively selected on CD45RA, and the negative fraction formed the memory subset. After blood collection by leukapheresis, PBMCs were isolated using Ficoll-Histopaque density gradient centrifugation and then cryopreserved in the vapor phase of liquid nitrogen. Purity and quantity of every magnetically sorted T cell population were checked by analytical flow cytometry. Genomic DNA was isolated from every sorted fraction and measured by UV absorbance on a Nanodrop 2000c. General findings and caveats noted by the study authors: Naive subsets generally had larger estimated clonotype richness than memory subsets did. Based on pairwise subsampling, the degree of clonotype sharing among donors was expected to be affected by sequencing depth. When a handful of donors were compared, the shared fraction of clonotypes was 5% to 6.5% for naive CD4, over 3% for naive CD8, 2% to 2.5% for memory CD4, and 0.4% for memory CD8. Sampling was restricted to blood, and TCR repertoires in tissues likely differ from the TCR repertoires found in blood. Because the study included a small number of donors, the genetic and exposure-history diversity represented was limited. Incomplete sequencing was indicated by rarefaction of sorted-subset datasets, despite the large sequencing depth. Compared with non-shared clonotypes, clonotypes shared by all four sorted-subset donors had higher generation probabilities.

Using the deep immunoSEQ assay, TCR CDR3 regions were amplified from genomic DNA by multiplex PCR. For each cell subset, the extracted genomic DNA was distributed evenly across all wells of several immunoSEQ 96-well plates, and each plate served as one replicate. For sorted subsets, 150 to 200 ng genomic DNA, equal to some 30,000 T cell genomes, was loaded into each replicate PCR. Purified libraries were quantified with a Qubit 3.0 fluorometer, sized on a Bioanalyzer 2100, and re-quantified with the KAPA Library Quantification kit. Every immunoSEQ 96-well plate was sequenced on a dedicated single-read 150-cycle Illumina NextSeq 550 flow cell. As for the authors' bioinformatics: Because the immunoSEQ output included only junctional sequences and no quality scores, the filtering could not be the same as the filtering used for full-length reads. Sequences were annotated with PyIR, a Python wrapper for IgBLAST v1.9, and V/J genes and CDR3 were assigned using IMGT germline references. Reads were removed for weak V/J assignments (E-value above 1e-6), missing CDR3, stop codons, out-of-frame junctions, or ambiguous translated residues. A V3J clonotype was defined by an identical inferred V gene, J gene, and CDR3 amino acid sequence. The percentage overlap between two repertoires was calculated by dividing the number of shared unique clonotypes by the size of the smaller repertoire. Richness of each repertoire was evaluated using RTK rarefaction, the Chao1 estimator, and Recon v2.1 estimates of unobserved clonotypes. Generation probabilities were computed with OLGA for all TCRbeta clonotypes obtained by the gDNA method from a handful of donors. TCRdb retrieved this table from immuneACCESS and kept in-frame rearrangements only. Not all clones are present; in checked studies, unresolved V genes account for under half, and no reason is known for the remainder. D and trimming were read from the DNA, whereas the V and J calls and clone size are those reported in that table. The sample table lists some 980,000 clones, around 80% of them with a count of one. The ten biggest clones cover over 1.3% of the sample.

This clone appeared a few times. Its antigen target is currently unknown. No clone much larger than this one lies a single base away; base qualities are absent. Sequenced: memory CD4+ T cells sorted from blood. What this sample's cell subset or site label stands for: CD45RA-negative fraction. The TCR comes from a man between 18 and 35 years old in good health.

The encoded CDR3 is CATHGTGVNQPQHF. The DNA sequence follows: TGTGCCACCCACGGGACAGGGGTTAATCAGCCCCAGCATTTT. The sequence joins TRBV2 to TRBJ1-5, and 10 bases in between align with TRBD1. CDR1 and CDR2 are read off the germline V gene as SNHLY and FYNNEI. The CDR3, from cysteine to phenylalanine, totals 14 residues. The entry retains the CDR3 DNA only, 42 bases that are in frame from base 1. Trimming removed 10 bases from V and 4 bases from J; the gene matches leave 7 bases unexplained.